This paragraph reports one T cell receptor (beta chain). Its specificity is not known. No infections or other immune events were documented during collection. Clones were read by immunoSEQ multiplex PCR, and TCRdb kept only the in-frame ones, dropping some. The table has about 86,000 clones, around 83% seen once. The CDR3 loop spans 18 amino acids. Germline loops: CDR1 SGHRS, CDR2 YFSETQ. V was shortened by 4 bases and J by 0 bases, with 21 bases between the two germline ends. The data are from a study of identifying expanded T cells in peripheral blood. Overall study findings and caveats: About 1.2 clones differed between technical replicates, versus approximately 17 and 20 over time. Across healthy donors, higher total template counts meant significantly greater two-week count variance.

The sample taken for sequencing was blood. The chain joins TRBV5-1 to TRBJ2-3; weak D call: TRBD1 (5 bases). This receptor was identified in a person aged 18 to 75 in good health. CDR3 DNA: TGCGCCAGCAGCAATGGGGCTAGTTCCCGTCCGAGCACAGATACGCAGTATTTT. Protein product: CASSNGASSRPSTDTQYF. Full variable domain (outside the CDR3, taken from reference TRBV5-1 and TRBJ2-3): KAGVTQTPRYLIKTRGQQVTLSCSPISGHRSVSWYQQTPGQGLQFLFEYFSETQRNKGNFPGRFSGRQFSNSRSEMNVSTLELGDSALYLCASSNGASSRPSTDTQYFGPGTRLTVL.